These 27 T cell receptor beta chains came from one sample sequenced in a study of human T cells and chemical hapten exposure. MiXCR, run by TCRdb on the RACE reads, gives a single entry per CDR3 protein. The sample holds approximately 96,000 distinct CDR3 sequences, 9% to 9.5% seen once. Specified time point: patch test 2, 6 weeks after DPC sensitization. This sample's treatment: therapeutic diphenylcyclopropenone sensitization with weekly scalp DPC. The material sequenced was whole blood, taken in connection with sensitization to the hapten diphenylcyclopropenone (DPC). These receptors originate from a woman in her 40s with alopecia areata. Some clones in this sample may be carry-over from other donors' samples.

This chain uses TRBV11-2 with TRBJ2-1; unclear D gene. V was clipped by 5 bases and J by 6 bases, with 11 bases between them. Germline CDR1 reads SGHAT; CDR2 reads FQNNGV. The CDR3 is 13 residues long. In nucleotides, the CDR3 is TGTGCCAGCAGCCCCCCGTTTTCCAATGAGCAGTTCTTC. Translating gives CASSPPFSNEQFF. Looking up the rest from reference TRBV11-2 and TRBJ2-1 gives the full variable domain: EAGVAQSPRYKIIEKRQSVAFWCNPISGHATLYWYQQILGQGPKLLIQFQNNGVVDDSQLPKDRFSAERLKGVDSTLKIQPAKLEDSAVYLCASSPPFSNEQFFGPGTRLTVL.

Many counts were recorded for this clonotype. The V and J genes are TRBV7-9 and TRBJ1-1; TRBD1 might be the D (6 bases). The CDR3 is made up of 13 amino acids. The V gene lost 6 bases and the J gene lost 2 bases, with 10 bases spanning the gap. Germline V CDR1 and CDR2: SEHNR, FQNEAQ (reference sequence). The CDR3 region is CASRQDSNTEAFF. The CDR3 DNA reads TGTGCCAGCAGACAGGACAGTAACACTGAAGCTTTCTTT.

The chain links TRBV7-2 to TRBJ1-1; possibly TRBD1 for D (5 bases). Germline lookup yields CDR1 SGHTA and CDR2 FQGNSA. Trimming cost V 6 bases and J 0 bases, with 11 bases left between them. The CDR3 consists of 14 residues. The CDR3 DNA reads TGTGCCAGCAGTCCCGGACATTTGAACACTGAAGCTTTCTTT. It codes for CASSPGHLNTEAFF.

This clonotype showed up many times. The chain employs TRBV5-4 and TRBJ2-2; 9 bases line up with TRBD2. The CDR3 has 15 amino acids. Germline V gene data show CDR1 as SGHNT and CDR2 as YYREEE (reference sequence). Trimming cost V 2 bases and J 6 bases; bases outside gene matches: 5. The CDR3 protein is CASSFRLAGAGELFF. The CDR3 DNA follows: TGTGCCAGCAGCTTTCGATTAGCGGGAGCCGGGGAGCTGTTTTTT.

This clonotype was counted only a few times. This chain uses TRBV7-9 with TRBJ2-3, with 8 bases lining up with TRBD2. Germline CDR1 SEHNR, CDR2 FQNEAQ (reference sequence). The CDR3 runs to 14 residues. V lost 8 bases to trimming and J lost 2 bases; unmatched junction nucleotides: 6. The CDR3 region is CASGEREFTDTQYF. The DNA of the CDR3 is TGTGCCAGCGGGGAGCGGGAGTTCACAGATACGCAGTATTTT.

This clonotype was detected ten times or more. This chain joins TRBV4-1 and TRBJ2-7; the D call may be TRBD1 or TRBD2 (5 bases each). Trimming took off 0 bases at V and 6 bases at J, with 18 bases between the two ends. From germline, CDR1 is MGHRA and CDR2 YSYEKL. There are 16 residues in the CDR3. The CDR3 is CASSQESEAGRSEQYF. The CDR3 DNA reads as TGCGCCAGCAGCCAAGAGTCAGAGGCAGGGAGAAGCGAGCAGTACTTC.

The chain links TRBV11-2 to TRBJ2-1, with D tentatively TRBD1 (6 bases). V was pared by 3 bases and J by 3 bases, with 9 bases between. Germline lookup yields CDR1 SGHAT and CDR2 FQNNGV. CDR3 length: 14 residues. The CDR3 DNA reads TGTGCCAGCAGCTTGGGGGCTAACTACAATGAGCAGTTCTTC. It translates to CASSLGANYNEQFF.

V is TRBV11-2 and J is TRBJ2-7; weak D call: TRBD2 (5 bases). This CDR3 is built from 14 residues. Trimming removed 4 bases from V and 2 bases from J, with 12 bases in between. The germline V gene has CDR1 SGHAT and CDR2 FQNNGV. The chain's CDR3 is CASSSVTGTYEQYF. The CDR3 bases are TGTGCCAGCAGCTCCGTGACCGGGACCTACGAGCAGTACTTC.

CDR3 protein: CASKGSNTEAFF. The CDR3 DNA sequence: TGTGCCAGCAAAGGGTCGAACACTGAAGCTTTCTTT. The rearrangement uses TRBV28 and TRBJ1-1; D uncertain. Trimming left V 7 bases short and J 1 base short, with 7 bases between. CDR3 size: 12 residues. The germline gives CDR1 MDHEN, CDR2 SYDVKM.

This rearrangement joins TRBV28 to TRBJ1-5; possible D gene TRBD1, 6 bases. Germline lookup yields CDR1 MDHEN and CDR2 SYDVKM. The CDR3 runs to 13 residues. V lost 7 bases and J lost 7, with 14 bases in between. The CDR3 region has the DNA TGTGCCAGCAACCTGGGGGGGGCCCAGCCCCAGCATTTT. Its protein product is CASNLGGAQPQHF.

This clonotype has at least ten counts. The rearrangement uses TRBV4-3 and TRBJ1-1, with a tentative D call TRBD1 (5 bases). V lost 4 bases and J 9 bases, leaving 18 bases between the germline ends. Germline-derived CDR1 and CDR2 are LGHNA and YSLEER. This CDR3 comprises 14 residues. The DNA of the CDR3 is TGCGCCAGCAGCCCGGGGGGTTACTCGGGTAAAGCTTTCTTT. Its protein is CASSPGGYSGKAFF.

In nucleotides, the CDR3 is TGTGCCAGCAGCTCCCATAGCGGGACCATCATCCGCTACAATGAGCAGTTCTTC. Translating it yields CASSSHSGTIIRYNEQFF. The chain recombines TRBV3-1 with TRBJ2-1, with 8 bases lining up with TRBD2. Looked up from germline, CDR1 is LGHDT and CDR2 is YNNKEL (reference sequence). V was clipped by 5 bases and J by 3 bases; unmatched bases: 15. The CDR3 spans 18 residues.

Ten or more counts support this clonotype. The chain recombines TRBV7-8 with TRBJ2-2; 7 bases line up with TRBD2. V trimming: 6 bases; J trimming: 0 bases; junction bases outside the gene matches: 10. Germline-derived CDR1 and CDR2 are SGHVS and FQNEAQ. This CDR3 is built from 17 residues. The DNA for the CDR3 is TGTGCCAGCAGTTTTCTCGCCGGGACTACGAACACCGGGGAGCTGTTTTTT. Protein sequence: CASSFLAGTTNTGELFF.

The chain carries TRBV10-3 and TRBJ2-1; D may correspond to TRBD1 or TRBD2 (5 bases each). The V end was cut by 2 bases, the J end by 6 bases, with 14 bases between. Per the germline V gene, CDR1 is ENHRY and CDR2 is SYGVKD. The CDR3 is 15 amino acids. In DNA form, the CDR3 reads TGTGCCATCAGTGAGGAGGGGCTATCGGCCAATGAGCAGTTCTTC. Its protein is CAISEEGLSANEQFF.

In this sample, this clonotype turned up a few times. The chain couples TRBV7-2 to TRBJ1-2; D perhaps matches TRBD1 (6 bases). V was clipped by 5 bases and J by 0 bases, with 22 bases between them. Germline values: CDR1 SGHTA, CDR2 FQGNSA. The CDR3 is made up of 18 amino acids. The CDR3 loop reads CASSITIRRTVPNYGYTF. The CDR3, as DNA: TGTGCCAGCAGCATTACCATTCGCCGGACAGTTCCTAACTATGGCTACACCTTC.

Remarks on this clonotype: An end of the junction does not agree with germline; a read error may underlie this. V gene TRBV9 combines with J gene TRBJ2-1, with TRBD2 identical over 9 bases. Germline V lookup: CDR1 SGDLS, CDR2 YYNGEE. This CDR3 has 16 amino acids. CDR3 nucleotide sequence: TGTGCCAGCAGCGTAGGACTAGCGGCCTCCAACAATGAGCAGTTCTTC. Its protein is CASSVGLAASNNEQFF.

V gene TRBV5-1 combines with J gene TRBJ1-2, with D perhaps matching TRBD1 (5 bases). Germline assignment: CDR1 SGHRS and CDR2 YFSETQ. The V end was cut by 4 bases, the J end by 4 bases, with 14 bases between. The CDR3 is 14 residues long. The DNA for the CDR3 is TGCGCCAGCAGCCCGGAGGCAGGGAGCTATGGCTACACCTTC. Protein: CASSPEAGSYGYTF.

This clonotype was seen a few times. CDR3 bases: TGTGCCAGCAGTGAATATAGGGCCGAGGATGGCTACACCTTC. Protein: CASSEYRAEDGYTF. The V and J genes are TRBV2 and TRBJ1-2; the D is unclear. Trimming left V 2 bases short and J 6 bases short, with 13 bases between. Germline CDR1 reads SNHLY; CDR2 reads FYNNEI. CDR3 length: 14 residues.

This chain uses TRBV28 with TRBJ2-7; 7 nucleotides align to TRBD1. The germline V gene has CDR1 MDHEN and CDR2 SYDVKM. Trimming removed 9 bases from V and 4 bases from J; junction bases left unmatched: 6. The CDR3 spans 12 residues. Here the CDR3 DNA reads TGTGCCAGTACAGACAGGGTTTACGAGCAGTACTTC. Translating gives CASTDRVYEQYF.

This clonotype appeared a few times. The V and J genes are TRBV20-1 and TRBJ2-5; the D gene is possibly TRBD2 (6 bases). Germline V CDR1 and CDR2: DFQATT, SNEGSKA (reference sequence). The CDR3 is 13 residues long. The V end was cut by 6 bases, the J end by 5 bases, with 16 bases between. The CDR3 protein is CSAPTSARETQYF. As DNA, the CDR3 is TGCAGTGCACCGACTAGTGCAAGGGAGACCCAGTACTTC.

This clonotype was found many times. This chain connects TRBV2 to TRBJ2-1; perhaps TRBD2 as D (5 bases). Trimming removed 0 bases from V and 10 bases from J, with 7 bases in between. The CDR3 length is 12 residues. The germline CDR1 and CDR2 sequences are SNHLY and FYNNEI. The CDR3 here is CASSEAGGEQFF. DNA for the CDR3: TGTGCCAGCAGTGAAGCTGGCGGGGAGCAGTTCTTC.

In nucleotides, the CDR3 is TGTGCCAGCAGTTCTAATTACGGGACAGCCAACTACGAGCAGTACTTC. It yields the protein CASSSNYGTANYEQYF. This chain joins TRBV27 and TRBJ2-7; 7 nucleotides line up with TRBD1. Trimming removed 4 bases from V and 3 bases from J; junction bases left unmatched: 12. CDR3 size: 16 residues. Germline values: CDR1 MNHEY, CDR2 SMNVEV (reference sequence).

This clonotype showed up many times. The chain couples TRBV3-1 to TRBJ1-2; 10 bases fit TRBD1. The germline V gene encodes CDR1 LGHDT and CDR2 YNNKEL (reference sequence). The V and J ends lost 4 bases and 11 bases, in that order; junction bases with no gene match: 7. This CDR3 has 13 residues. This CDR3 reads CASSPGTGEDYTF. CDR3 sequence (DNA): TGTGCCAGCAGCCCCGGGACAGGGGAGGATTACACCTTC.

The V gene is TRBV20-1, the J gene TRBJ2-3; 7 bases line up with TRBD2. This CDR3 contains 15 residues. Germline V gives CDR1 DFQATT, CDR2 SNEGSKA (reference sequence). The ends lost 5 bases at V and 5 bases at J; junction bases unmatched: 13. CDR3 DNA: TGCAGTGCTTTTTCTCTTGCGGGAGTGTTAGATACGCAGTATTTT. Translation gives CSAFSLAGVLDTQYF.

The table lists this clonotype with many counts. The chain uses TRBV28 and TRBJ2-5; tentatively, D is TRBD1 or TRBD2 (6 bases each). The CDR3 loop spans 15 amino acids. Trimming removed 6 bases at V and 5 bases at J, with 19 bases between. CDR1 and CDR2 from the germline V gene are MDHEN and SYDVKM. CDR3 loop: CASSPAGGRQETQYF. CDR3 nucleotide sequence: TGTGCCAGCAGCCCGGCTGGGGGGCGCCAGGAGACCCAGTACTTC.

This clonotype was seen only a few times. This sequence joins TRBV3-1 and TRBJ2-7, with D maybe TRBD2 (7 bases). Germline CDR1 and CDR2: LGHDT and YNNKEL (reference sequence). This CDR3 contains 14 residues. The V end was cut by 4 bases, the J end by 3 bases, with 13 bases between. CDR3 loop: CASSPRGANYEQYF. The CDR3 DNA reads as TGTGCCAGCAGCCCTCGGGGGGCTAACTACGAGCAGTACTTC.

This chain connects TRBV28 to TRBJ2-7; the D gene could be TRBD1 or TRBD2 (5 bases each). The germline V gene has CDR1 MDHEN and CDR2 SYDVKM. The CDR3 totals 14 residues. With 5 bases removed from V and 2 bases from J, the gap between germline ends came to 13 bases. The CDR3 DNA is TGTGCCAGCAGTCACTCGGGACGCCCCTACGAGCAGTACTTC. It codes for CASSHSGRPYEQYF.